This TCR beta chain was observed in a study of blood T cells in healthy people across ages. The CDR3 extends over 17 amino acids. After removal of 5 bases from V and 6 bases from J, the junction contained 13 bases not matched to a gene. Germline V gives CDR1 SGHTA, CDR2 FQGNSA. In its sample, this clonotype was seen many times. Then a second PCR, running roughly 7 to 11 cycles, was carried out with a sample-barcoded 5' primer and a J-beta primer mix. From the 5' RACE reads, TCRdb called clonotypes with MiXCR, one entry per CDR3 protein. The sample yields about 800,000 distinct CDR3 sequences, 46% seen once.

V is TRBV7-2 and J is TRBJ2-7; 13 nucleotides line up with TRBD2. The clonotype was recovered from an elderly man in good health. The specimen was blood. This CDR3 reads CASSPRGGLAGVSEQYF. The DNA for the CDR3 is TGTGCCAGCAGCCCTAGAGGTGGACTAGCGGGAGTTTCCGAGCAGTACTTC.